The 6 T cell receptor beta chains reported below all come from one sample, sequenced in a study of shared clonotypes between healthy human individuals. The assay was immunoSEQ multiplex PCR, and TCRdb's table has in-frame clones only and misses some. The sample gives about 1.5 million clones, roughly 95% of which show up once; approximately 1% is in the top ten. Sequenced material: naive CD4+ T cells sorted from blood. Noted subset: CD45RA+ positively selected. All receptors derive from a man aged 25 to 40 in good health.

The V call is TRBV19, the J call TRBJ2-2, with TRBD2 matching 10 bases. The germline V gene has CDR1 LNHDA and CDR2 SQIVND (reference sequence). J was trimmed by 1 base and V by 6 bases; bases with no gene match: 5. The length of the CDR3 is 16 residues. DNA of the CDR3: TGTGCCAGTAGGAGCGGGAGGGCCGGGAACACCGGGGAGCTGTTTTTT. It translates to CASRSGRAGNTGELFF.

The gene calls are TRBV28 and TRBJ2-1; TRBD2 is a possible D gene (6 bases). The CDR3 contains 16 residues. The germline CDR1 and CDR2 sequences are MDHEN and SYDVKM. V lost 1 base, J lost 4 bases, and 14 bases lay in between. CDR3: CASSLFGTQLYNEQFF. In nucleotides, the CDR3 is TGTGCCAGCAGTTTATTCGGGACTCAATTGTACAATGAGCAGTTCTTC. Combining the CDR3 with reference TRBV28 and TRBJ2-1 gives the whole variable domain DVKVTQSSRYLVKRTGEKVFLECVQDMDHENMFWYRQDPGLGLRLIYFSYDVKMKEKGDIPEGYSVSREKKERFSLILESASTNQTSMYLCASSLFGTQLYNEQFFGPGTRLTVL.

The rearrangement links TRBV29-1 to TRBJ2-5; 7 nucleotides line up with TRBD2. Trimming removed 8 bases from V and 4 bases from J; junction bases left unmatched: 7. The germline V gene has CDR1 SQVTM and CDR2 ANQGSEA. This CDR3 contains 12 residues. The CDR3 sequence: CSTAGRGETQYF. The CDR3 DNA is TGCAGCACTGCAGGGAGGGGAGAGACCCAGTACTTC.

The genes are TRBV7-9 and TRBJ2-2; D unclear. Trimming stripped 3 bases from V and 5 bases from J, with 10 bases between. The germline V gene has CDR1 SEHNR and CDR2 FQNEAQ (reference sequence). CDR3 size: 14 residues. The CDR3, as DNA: TGTGCCAGCAGCTTCCGACCCCTTACCGGGGAGCTGTTTTTT. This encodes CASSFRPLTGELFF.

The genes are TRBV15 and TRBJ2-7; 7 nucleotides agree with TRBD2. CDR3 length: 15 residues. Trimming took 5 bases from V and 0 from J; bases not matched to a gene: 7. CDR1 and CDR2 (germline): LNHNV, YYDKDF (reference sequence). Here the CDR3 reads CATSDASGFSYEQYF. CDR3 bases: TGTGCCACCAGCGACGCTAGCGGATTCTCCTACGAGCAGTACTTC.

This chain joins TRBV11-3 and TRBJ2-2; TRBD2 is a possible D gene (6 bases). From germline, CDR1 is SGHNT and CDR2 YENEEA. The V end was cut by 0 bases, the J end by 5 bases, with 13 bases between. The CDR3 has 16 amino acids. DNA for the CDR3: TGTGCCAGCAGCTTAGATCCCGGGGCGGGGACCGGGGAGCTGTTTTTT. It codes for CASSLDPGAGTGELFF.